A single sample is the source of the 32 T cell receptor beta chains below, sequenced in a study of T cell responses to AZD1222 COVID-19 vaccine. Here immunoSEQ multiplex PCR was the method, and the copy in TCRdb shows in-frame clones only, minus some. Here the sample spans 95,000 to 100,000 clones, about nine tenths being singletons. Sequenced material: peripheral blood, taken 28 days after the second AZD1222 dose. The source of these receptors is an adult who received the AZD1222 COVID-19 vaccine.

This clone has a single count. The J gene is TRBJ1-1, the V gene TRBV5-4; D perhaps matches TRBD1 (6 bases). Trimming stripped 0 bases from V and 5 bases from J, with 14 bases between. Germline CDR1 SGHNT, CDR2 YYREEE (reference sequence). The CDR3 runs 15 residues. The CDR3 protein is CASSLASGARTEAFF. In nucleotides, the CDR3 is TGTGCCAGCAGCTTGGCGTCGGGGGCGCGAACTGAAGCTTTCTTT.

The chain links TRBV24-1 to TRBJ2-1; the match to TRBD1 covers 8 bases. Looked up from germline, CDR1 is KGHDR and CDR2 is SFDVKD. This CDR3 is 15 amino acids long. Trimming took 5 bases from V and 8 from J; bases not matched to a gene: 10. The DNA of the CDR3 is TGTGCCACCAGTGTCGGGTCAGGGGGCCTGCATGAGCAGTTCTTC. Residues: CATSVGSGGLHEQFF.

As regards this clone: An end of the junction differs from the germline gene, which may be a read error. The CDR3 region has the DNA TGCGCCAGCACCTTGGGGCCCGTTACCAGACTCTCGGGGAACACCATATATTTT. It codes for CASTLGPVTRLSGNTIYF. The rearrangement joins TRBV5-1 to TRBJ1-3, with D possibly being TRBD1 (5 bases). CDR1 SGHRS and CDR2 YFSETQ come from the germline V gene. This CDR3 is built from 18 residues.

The chain is built from TRBV19 and TRBJ2-7, with 8 bases that match TRBD1. Germline assignment: CDR1 LNHDA and CDR2 SQIVND (reference sequence). The CDR3 consists of 15 residues. J gave up 3 bases and V 8 bases, and 12 bases lay outside the gene matches. DNA of the CDR3: TGTGCCAGTGCCCCTCAACAGGGGGGATTCTACGAGCAGTACTTC. This gives the protein CASAPQQGGFYEQYF.

CDR3 DNA: TGTGCCATCAGTGACTGGGACAACAATCAGCCCCAGCATTTT. This gives the protein CAISDWDNNQPQHF. The chain carries TRBV10-3 and TRBJ1-5, with D maybe TRBD1 (6 bases). The ends were cut back, 3 bases at V and 3 bases at J, with 9 bases in the middle. There are 14 residues in the CDR3. The germline V gene has CDR1 ENHRY and CDR2 SYGVKD.

V usage is TRBV7-9 and J usage is TRBJ1-2; D uncertain. This CDR3 has 12 residues. Germline-derived CDR1 and CDR2 are SEHNR and FQNEAQ (reference sequence). The ends were cut back, 2 bases at V and 7 bases at J, with 8 bases in the middle. CDR3 DNA sequence: TGTGCCAGCAGCTTAAATTCAGGTGGCTACACCTTC. Its translation: CASSLNSGGYTF.

The J gene is TRBJ1-4, the V gene TRBV5-1; perhaps TRBD1 as D (6 bases). The CDR3 consists of 15 residues. Germline values: CDR1 SGHRS, CDR2 YFSETQ. V gave up 2 bases and J gave up 8 bases, with 16 bases separating them. The CDR3 nucleotides read TGCGCCAGCAGCTTATCAAGGGGGGAGAGCGAAAAACTGTTTTTT. It specifies CASSLSRGESEKLFF.

J is TRBJ1-2 and V is TRBV6-6; the match to TRBD1 covers 9 bases. Germline loops: CDR1 MNHNY, CDR2 SVGAGI (reference sequence). The CDR3 runs 15 residues. The J segment lost 2 bases and the V segment lost 3 bases, leaving 4 bases of the junction unmatched. The CDR3 DNA sequence: TGTGCCAGCAGTTATGGGACAGGGCAAAACTATGGCTACACCTTC. Its protein product is CASSYGTGQNYGYTF.

This chain links TRBV19 with TRBJ2-1; D unresolved. This CDR3 is 16 amino acids long. CDR1 and CDR2 (germline): LNHDA, SQIVND (reference sequence). Trimming stripped 3 bases from V and 0 bases from J, with 12 bases between. CDR3 amino acids: CASSINTASSYNEQFF. Here the CDR3 DNA reads TGTGCCAGTAGTATTAATACAGCTAGCTCCTACAATGAGCAGTTCTTC.

V is TRBV19 and J is TRBJ2-5; perhaps TRBD2 as D (6 bases). This CDR3 is built from 15 residues. V shed 5 bases and J shed 5 bases, with 18 bases lying between them. CDR1 and CDR2 (germline): LNHDA, SQIVND (reference sequence). CDR3 in amino acids: CASSLGVEGRETQYF. CDR3 coding DNA: TGTGCCAGTAGTTTAGGGGTGGAGGGCAGGGAGACCCAGTACTTC.

This clone was seen only once. The V call is TRBV19, the J call TRBJ2-1; maybe TRBD2 (5 bases). CDR1 LNHDA and CDR2 SQIVND come from the germline V gene (reference sequence). Trimming took off 3 bases at V and 6 bases at J, with 15 bases between the two ends. The CDR3 contains 15 residues. The chain's CDR3 is CASSIQSSSVNEQFF. DNA for the CDR3: TGTGCCAGTAGTATTCAATCTAGCTCGGTCAATGAGCAGTTCTTC.

The CDR3 DNA is TGTGCCAGCAGTTTAGACAGCTTCTCCGGCAATCAGCCCCAGCATTTT. Translating gives CASSLDSFSGNQPQHF. The J gene is TRBJ1-5, the V gene TRBV6-4; D possibly corresponds to TRBD1 (5 bases). CDR1 is MRHNA and CDR2 is SNTAGT in the germline V gene. Trimming took off 5 bases at V and 2 bases at J, with 16 bases between the two ends. The CDR3 runs to 16 residues.

This chain connects TRBV6-5 to TRBJ2-1; D might be TRBD1 (5 bases). Germline values: CDR1 MNHEY, CDR2 SVGAGI. Trimming left V 0 bases short and J 2 bases short, with 11 bases between. The CDR3 extends over 16 amino acids. CDR3 loop: CASSYSSRVPYNEQFF. For the CDR3, the DNA is TGTGCCAGCAGTTACTCGTCCAGGGTGCCCTACAATGAGCAGTTCTTC.

The chain combines TRBV30 with TRBJ2-7; 11 positions match TRBD1. The V segment lost 1 base and the J segment 4 bases; nucleotides outside the gene matches: 3. This CDR3 contains 14 residues. Germline CDR1 is GTSNPN and CDR2 is SVGIG (reference sequence). CDR3 amino acids: CAWSGGQGGYEQYF. The CDR3 DNA is TGTGCCTGGAGTGGGGGACAGGGGGGTTACGAGCAGTACTTC.

This chain connects TRBV4-1 to TRBJ1-5; 10 bases are shared with TRBD1. The CDR3 covers 15 residues. With V trimmed by 3 bases and J by 6 bases, 5 bases remained unmatched. Germline CDR1 MGHRA, CDR2 YSYEKL. The CDR3 loop reads CASSHEGDRGQPQHF. The CDR3 region has the DNA TGCGCCAGCAGCCATGAGGGGGACAGGGGTCAGCCCCAGCATTTT.

The chain carries TRBV4-1 and TRBJ1-5; 10 nucleotides agree with TRBD1. The CDR3 is 15 amino acids. The germline V gene has CDR1 MGHRA and CDR2 YSYEKL. V shed 3 bases, J shed 9 bases, and the junction held 8 bases outside the gene matches. CDR3 nucleotides: TGCGCCAGCAGCCATATTCGGACAGGGGGGATGCCCCAGCATTTT. This codes for CASSHIRTGGMPQHF.

The chain links TRBV11-2 to TRBJ2-5; a weak D match, TRBD2 (7 bases). The CDR3 contains 13 residues. Trimming shortened V by 0 bases and J by 14 bases, and 16 bases separated the two germline ends. Germline CDR1 SGHAT, CDR2 FQNNGV. The CDR3 loop is CASSLDRGADFYF. CDR3 coding DNA: TGTGCCAGCAGCTTAGATCGGGGGGCCGATTTCTACTTC.

The chain is built from TRBV5-5 and TRBJ1-4; the D is unclear. Germline V gene lookup returns CDR1 SGHKS and CDR2 YYEKEE (reference sequence). The CDR3 totals 15 residues. V shed 5 bases and J shed 8 bases, with 19 bases lying between them. CDR3 amino acids: CASSQRGTDPEKLFF. The CDR3 bases are TGTGCCAGCAGTCAAAGAGGAACAGACCCCGAAAAACTGTTTTTT.

The genes are TRBV12-3 or TRBV12-4 and TRBJ2-7, with D unresolved. This CDR3 contains 13 residues. V lost 3 bases to trimming and J lost 2 bases, with 8 bases between them. Here the CDR3 reads CASSFRLAYEQYF. The DNA of the CDR3 is TGTGCCAGCAGTTTTAGGCTAGCCTACGAGCAGTACTTC.

V usage is TRBV7-9 and J usage is TRBJ2-2, with TRBD2 matching 10 bases. Germline trimming cut 5 bases from V and 6 bases from J; bases unmatched to any gene: 9. Germline loops: CDR1 SEHNR, CDR2 FQNEAQ (reference sequence). This CDR3 is 16 amino acids long. The chain's CDR3 is CASSPSSGSTAGELFF. Written as DNA, the CDR3 is TGTGCCAGCAGCCCTTCTAGCGGGAGTACAGCCGGGGAGCTGTTTTTT.

V and J are TRBV6-1 and TRBJ1-6, with 10 bases lining up with TRBD1. Germline lookup yields CDR1 MNHNS and CDR2 SASEGT. The CDR3 sequence is 16 residues long. V dropped 4 bases and J dropped 5; count of bases not matched to a gene: 5. The CDR3 coding sequence is TGTGCCAGCAGTGCGGGACAGGGGCTCGATAATTCACCCCTCCACTTT. This translates into CASSAGQGLDNSPLHF.

The rearrangement uses TRBV4-1 and TRBJ2-3; D is unclear. Deletions cut 4 bases from V and 2 bases from J, with 16 bases between. This CDR3 is 16 amino acids long. Germline-derived CDR1 and CDR2 are MGHRA and YSYEKL. The CDR3 nucleotides read TGCGCCAGCAGCCTGCGACCCCTAGACCTCACAGATACGCAGTATTTT. This translates into CASSLRPLDLTDTQYF.

This clone was seen a single time. The chain employs TRBV5-4 and TRBJ2-7, with D possibly being TRBD1 or TRBD2 (5 bases each). Per germline, CDR1 SGHNT and CDR2 YYREEE (reference sequence). Trimming took 4 bases from V and 5 from J, leaving 13 bases between them. The CDR3 contains 13 residues. Here the CDR3 reads CASSRDAQDEQYF. The CDR3 DNA follows: TGTGCCAGCAGCCGGGACGCCCAGGACGAGCAGTACTTC.

The chain is built from TRBV7-9 and TRBJ2-4, with TRBD2 matching over 15 bases. This CDR3 is 18 amino acids long. Germline CDR1 is SEHNR and CDR2 is FQNEAQ (reference sequence). Losses at the gene ends were 5 bases for V and 0 bases for J; bases not matched to a gene: 5. The CDR3 spells CASSPGLAGGPAKNIQYF. CDR3 nucleotide sequence: TGTGCCAGCAGCCCCGGACTAGCGGGAGGGCCAGCCAAAAACATTCAGTACTTC.

This chain links TRBV14 with TRBJ2-7, with 7 bases matching TRBD2. This CDR3 contains 15 residues. V lost 1 base, J lost 3 bases, and 6 bases stayed unmatched. CDR1 and CDR2 (germline): SGHDN, FVKESK. The CDR3 DNA is TGTGCCAGCAGCCAAGGTCTAGCGGAAGTCTACGAGCAGTACTTC. Residues: CASSQGLAEVYEQYF.

This CDR3 reads CASKNGQYF. The CDR3 DNA reads as TGTGCCAGCAAGAACGGGCAGTACTTC. This chain joins TRBV27 and TRBJ2-7; no clear D. Trimming took off 7 bases at V and 9 bases at J, with 7 bases between the two ends. The CDR3 extends over 9 amino acids. CDR1 is MNHEY and CDR2 is SMNVEV in the germline V gene (reference sequence).

The rearrangement joins TRBV7-7 to TRBJ2-1; 11 bases agree with TRBD1. V gave up 4 bases and J gave up 3 bases; unmatched junction bases: 2. The V gene's germline CDR1 is SSHAT and CDR2 FNYEAQ (reference sequence). CDR3 length equals 15 residues. In DNA, the CDR3 is TGTGCCAGCAGCTCGGACAGGGGGCTCTACAATGAGCAGTTCTTC. Translating gives CASSSDRGLYNEQFF.

The rearrangement uses TRBV5-8 and TRBJ2-1; 8 nucleotides agree with TRBD2. The V gene end was trimmed by 4 bases and the J gene end by 7 bases; junction bases not matched to a gene: 10. Germline CDR1 SGHTS, CDR2 YDEGEE. The CDR3 has 15 amino acids. The CDR3 sequence: CASSTGTRVGNEQFF. The DNA for the CDR3 is TGTGCCAGCAGCACCGGGACTAGGGTAGGGAATGAGCAGTTCTTC.

This rearrangement joins TRBV18 to TRBJ2-1; possible D gene TRBD2, 5 bases. Germline lookup yields CDR1 KGHSH and CDR2 LQKENI. CDR3 length equals 12 residues. V shed 3 bases and J shed 9 bases, with 9 bases lying between them. The CDR3 DNA sequence: TGTGCCAGCTCACCTACAGAGGGTGAGCAGTTCTTC. Translated, it gives CASSPTEGEQFF. The variable domain in full, completed from reference TRBV18 and TRBJ2-1, reads NAGVMQNPRHLVRRRGQEARLRCSPMKGHSHVYWYRQLPEEGLKFMVYLQKENIIDESGMPKERFSAEFPKEGPSILRIQQVVRGDSAAYFCASSPTEGEQFFGPGTRLTVL.

The chain is built from TRBV6-4 and TRBJ2-7, with D possibly being TRBD1 (6 bases). CDR1 and CDR2 (germline): MRHNA, SNTAGT. V was shortened by 8 bases and J by 1 base, with 9 bases between the two germline ends. The CDR3 is made up of 12 amino acids. The DNA of the CDR3 is TGTGCCAGCGATGACAGGTCCTACGAGCAGTACTTC. This codes for CASDDRSYEQYF.

This sequence joins TRBV27 and TRBJ2-1; D unclear. Deletions cut 3 bases from V and 5 bases from J, with 23 bases between. The CDR3 length is 18 residues. CDR1 and CDR2 from the germline V gene are MNHEY and SMNVEV (reference sequence). Here the CDR3 reads CASSFWAHSTNLNNEQFF. CDR3 in DNA: TGTGCCAGCAGTTTCTGGGCTCATAGCACAAACCTAAACAATGAGCAGTTCTTC.

This sequence joins TRBV18 and TRBJ1-6; D not resolved. Germline CDR1 and CDR2: KGHSH and LQKENI. Trimming took off 0 bases at V and 3 bases at J, with 6 bases between the two ends. There are 15 residues in the CDR3. The CDR3 DNA sequence: TGTGCCAGCTCACCACCCGGGTACTATAATTCACCCCTCCACTTT. Amino acid sequence: CASSPPGYYNSPLHF.